This T cell receptor (beta chain) was identified during a study of cytomegalovirus exposure and HLA in healthy donors. This CDR3 has 15 amino acids. Per the germline V gene, CDR1 is SGHTA and CDR2 is FQGNSA. Trimming removed 1 base from V and 6 bases from J; junction bases left unmatched: 2. PCR employed 60 Vbeta and 13 Jbeta primers. Generated by immunoSEQ multiplex PCR, the TCRdb table keeps only in-frame clones and is missing some. The table has about 130,000 clones, around 73% seen once. The origin of this receptor is a human donor in good health. The chain joins TRBV7-2 to TRBJ1-6; 8 bases are a match to TRBD1. The sample consisted of PBMCs. As DNA, the CDR3 is TGTGCCAGCAGCTTAGAAGACAGGGGTAATTCACCCCTCCACTTT. Its protein is CASSLEDRGNSPLHF.